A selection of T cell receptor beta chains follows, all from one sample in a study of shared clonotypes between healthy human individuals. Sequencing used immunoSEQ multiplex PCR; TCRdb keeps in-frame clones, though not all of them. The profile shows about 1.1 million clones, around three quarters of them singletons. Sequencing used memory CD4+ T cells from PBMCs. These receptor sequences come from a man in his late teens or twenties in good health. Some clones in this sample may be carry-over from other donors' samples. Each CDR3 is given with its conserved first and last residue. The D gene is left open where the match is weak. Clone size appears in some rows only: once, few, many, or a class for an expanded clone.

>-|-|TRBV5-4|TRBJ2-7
CASSTPDHEQYF
TGTGCCAGCAGCACCCCTGACCACGAGCAGTACTTC
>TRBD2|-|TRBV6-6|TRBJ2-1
CASLALAGAGYNEQFF
TGTGCCAGCTTAGCACTAGCGGGAGCGGGGTACAATGAGCAGTTCTTC
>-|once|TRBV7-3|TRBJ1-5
CASSLNGGQPQHF
TGTGCCAGCAGCTTAAACGGAGGGCAGCCCCAGCATTTT
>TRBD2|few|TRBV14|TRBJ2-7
CASSQASGPPFEQYF
TGTGCCAGCAGCCAAGCTAGCGGCCCTCCTTTTGAGCAGTACTTC
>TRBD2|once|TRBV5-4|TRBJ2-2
CASSAGLAGNTGELFF
TGTGCCAGCAGCGCGGGGCTAGCGGGAAACACCGGGGAGCTGTTTTTT
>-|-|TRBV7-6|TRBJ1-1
CASSFSGSGTEAFF
TGTGCCAGCAGCTTTTCGGGGTCGGGAACTGAAGCTTTCTTT
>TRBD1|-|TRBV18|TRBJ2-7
CASSPPTGGFTREQYF
TGTGCCAGCTCACCACCTACAGGGGGATTCACTCGGGAGCAGTACTTC
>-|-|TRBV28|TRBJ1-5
CASSLWGGGGNQPQHF
TGTGCCAGCAGTTTATGGGGGGGCGGAGGCAATCAGCCCCAGCATTTT
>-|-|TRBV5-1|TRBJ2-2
CASSLGTPTGELFF
TGCGCCAGCAGCCTCGGGACACCCACCGGGGAGCTGTTTTTT
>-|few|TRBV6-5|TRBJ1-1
CATRRDGNTEAFF
TGTGCCACCCGAAGGGACGGGAACACTGAAGCTTTCTTT